These 30 T cell receptor beta chains were sequenced from one sample in a study of T cell repertoires in cytomegalovirus infection. Their target antigens are unknown. Each CDR3 protein is one row after TCRdb ran MiXCR on the reads. The table records hundreds of thousands of distinct CDR3 sequences, less than 40% of them present only once. The sequenced sample was cultured CD8+ T cells from PBMCs, obtained from culture after CMV antigen stimulation. The receptors shown here come from a human donor in good health (CMV status not recorded). Some clones in this sample may be carry-over from other donors' samples.

This chain uses TRBV6-2 or TRBV6-3 with TRBJ2-7, with 14 bases that match TRBD2. Germline CDR1 MNHEY, CDR2 SVGEGT. The length of the CDR3 is 20 residues. The trim removed 8 bases at V and 0 bases at J, leaving 18 bases unmatched. CDR3 region: CASGKKPGLAGDTSSYEQYV. CDR3 bases: TGTGCCAGCGGTAAAAAACCGGGACTAGCGGGGGACACGAGCTCCTACGAGCAGTACGTC.

This chain joins TRBV3-1 and TRBJ2-1; 8 nucleotides match TRBD1. This CDR3 comprises 15 residues. Unmatched junction bases numbered 6, after V lost 3 bases and J lost 5 bases. The germline V gene has CDR1 LGHDT and CDR2 YNNKEL (reference sequence). The CDR3 reads CASSHPGTGHNEQFF. The CDR3 coding sequence is TGTGCCAGCAGCCATCCGGGGACAGGCCACAATGAGCAGTTCTTC.

The rearrangement links TRBV7-9 to TRBJ1-1; no definite D call. The CDR3 is 14 amino acids. Between the trimmed V and J ends, which lost 5 bases and 1 base, there was a span of 11 bases. Germline CDR1 reads SEHNR; CDR2 reads FQNEAQ (reference sequence). The CDR3 spells CASSPTFTNTEAFF. The CDR3 coding sequence is TGTGCCAGCAGCCCCACCTTCACGAACACTGAAGCTTTCTTT.

Ten or more counts support this clonotype. The V and J genes are TRBV7-9 and TRBJ1-5, with TRBD1 matching over 7 bases. The CDR3 covers 17 residues. V trimming: 0 bases; J trimming: 4 bases; junction bases outside the gene matches: 9. Germline V gene lookup returns CDR1 SEHNR and CDR2 FQNEAQ (reference sequence). Written as DNA, the CDR3 is TGTGCCAGCAGCTTAGCGTCCGGGTACAGGGGAAATCAGCCCCAGCATTTT. It yields the protein CASSLASGYRGNQPQHF.

This clonotype was seen only a few times. The chain joins TRBV12-5 to TRBJ2-2; 8 bases are a match to TRBD2. CDR3 size: 15 residues. The germline CDR1 and CDR2 sequences are LGHNT and FRNRAP. The trim removed 2 bases at V and 6 bases at J, leaving 5 bases unmatched. The CDR3 DNA reads as TGTGCTAGTGGTTTGAACGGGGGGGCCGCCGGGGAGCTGTTTTTT. This codes for CASGLNGGAAGELFF. The full variable domain, rest sourced from reference TRBV12-5 and TRBJ2-2, is DARVTQTPRHKVTEMGQEVTMRCQPILGHNTVFWYRQTMMQGLELLAYFRNRAPLDDSGMPKDRFSAEMPDATLATLKIQPSEPRDSAVYFCASGLNGGAAGELFFGEGSRLTVL.

The V call is TRBV6-5, the J call TRBJ1-3; TRBD1 aligns across 7 bases. Germline V gives CDR1 MNHEY, CDR2 SVGAGI. The CDR3 consists of 16 residues. J lost 3 bases, V lost 6 bases, and 11 bases had no gene match. CDR3 nucleotide sequence: TGTGCCAGCAGCATTGAAAGGGGGCTTGATGGAAACACCATATATTTT. It specifies CASSIERGLDGNTIYF.

This clonotype was observed many times. The genes are TRBV24-1 and TRBJ1-5; D not resolved. V was pared by 3 bases and J by 1 base, with 6 bases between. From germline, CDR1 is KGHDR and CDR2 SFDVKD. This CDR3 has 14 residues. This CDR3 reads CATSDAGSNQPQHF. In nucleotides, the CDR3 is TGTGCCACCAGTGATGCGGGGAGCAATCAGCCCCAGCATTTT.

The V gene is TRBV27, the J gene TRBJ1-5, with no clear D. Germline V lookup: CDR1 MNHEY, CDR2 SMNVEV (reference sequence). This CDR3 region has 14 residues. Trimming took off 2 bases at V and 4 bases at J, with 9 bases between the two ends. This CDR3 reads CASSLEWGNQPQHF. The DNA for the CDR3 is TGTGCCAGCAGTTTAGAATGGGGAAATCAGCCCCAGCATTTT.

The chain combines TRBV27 with TRBJ2-3, with a weak D call TRBD1 (6 bases). The CDR3 runs to 15 residues. CDR1 and CDR2 (germline): MNHEY, SMNVEV (reference sequence). Trimming pared 3 bases from V and 0 bases from J, leaving 10 bases between. CDR3 in amino acids: CASSFSGESTDTQYF. In DNA, the CDR3 is TGTGCCAGCAGTTTCTCAGGGGAGAGCACAGATACGCAGTATTTT.

This clonotype was seen at least ten times. This may stem from a read error, because a much larger clone lies one nucleotide away. The V and J genes are TRBV7-6 and TRBJ1-1; D unresolved. This CDR3 comprises 13 residues. CDR1 is SGHVS and CDR2 is FNYEAQ in the germline V gene. V dropped 4 bases and J dropped 0 bases, with 6 bases sitting between them. The CDR3 reads CASSSTLNTEAFF. In nucleotides, the CDR3 is TGTGCCAGCAGCTCAACACTGAACACTGAAGCTTTCTTT.

The V call is TRBV4-1, the J call TRBJ2-1, with unresolved D. Deletions cut 1 base from V and 7 bases from J, with 5 bases between. The CDR3 has 12 amino acids. Germline V CDR1 and CDR2: MGHRA, YSYEKL. CDR3 sequence (DNA): TGCGCCAGCAGCCAAGCAACAAATGAGCAGTTCTTC. This sequence encodes CASSQATNEQFF.

This sequence joins TRBV11-3 and TRBJ2-2, with D tentatively TRBD1 or TRBD2 (5 bases each). V lost 4 bases and J lost 2, with 11 bases in between. Germline CDR1 is SGHNT and CDR2 is YENEEA. This CDR3 has 15 residues. The CDR3 is CASSSRDGNTGELFF. CDR3 coding DNA: TGTGCCAGCAGCTCCCGGGACGGAAACACCGGGGAGCTGTTTTTT.

In this sample, this clonotype turned up a few times. The gene calls are TRBV12-3 or TRBV12-4 and TRBJ2-2, with 9 positions matching TRBD1. V lost 6 bases to trimming and J lost 5 bases; unmatched junction nucleotides: 7. CDR3 length equals 15 residues. The CDR3: CASRWTGERTGELFF. Written as DNA, the CDR3 is TGTGCCAGCAGGTGGACAGGGGAGAGGACCGGGGAGCTGTTTTTT.

This clonotype has a handful of counts. V gene TRBV7-3 combines with J gene TRBJ1-1, with TRBD1 matching over 12 bases. CDR1 SGHTA and CDR2 FQGTGA come from the germline V gene. The trim removed 1 base at V and 2 bases at J, leaving 2 bases unmatched. The CDR3 is 16 residues long. The CDR3 nucleotides read TGTGCCAGCAGCTTAAAGGGACAGGGGGCTAACACTGAAGCTTTCTTT. It yields the protein CASSLKGQGANTEAFF.

The chain has TRBV19 and TRBJ1-3, with TRBD1 identical over 7 bases. The CDR3 runs 17 residues. The ends lost 4 bases at V and 0 bases at J; junction bases unmatched: 9. The V gene's germline CDR1 is LNHDA and CDR2 SQIVND (reference sequence). The CDR3 coding sequence is TGTGCCAGTAGTACAACAGGGGCTCCTTCCTCTGGAAACACCATATATTTT. This translates into CASSTTGAPSSGNTIYF.

The chain is built from TRBV5-8 and TRBJ2-7; 9 bases fit TRBD2. This CDR3 comprises 14 residues. Trimming at V came to 2 bases and at J to 6 bases, leaving 6 bases not matched to a gene. Germline loops: CDR1 SGHTS, CDR2 YDEGEE. The CDR3 loop reads CASSFQRGAPEQYF. Written as DNA, the CDR3 is TGTGCCAGCAGCTTTCAGCGGGGGGCCCCCGAGCAGTACTTC.

This clonotype has a count of ten or more. The rearrangement uses TRBV7-9 and TRBJ1-1; D is possibly TRBD1 (5 bases). This CDR3 is built from 18 residues. Germline V gives CDR1 SEHNR, CDR2 FQNEAQ (reference sequence). V was shortened by 5 bases and J by 0 bases, with 22 bases between the two germline ends. The CDR3 sequence is CASSTPPRGRTMNTEAFF. The CDR3, as DNA: TGTGCCAGCAGCACCCCTCCGAGGGGCAGAACCATGAACACTGAAGCTTTCTTT.

This chain connects TRBV12-3 or TRBV12-4 to TRBJ2-7; perhaps TRBD2 as D (6 bases). Trimming shortened V by 5 bases and J by 2 bases, and 16 bases separated the two germline ends. This CDR3 contains 15 residues. CDR3 nucleotides: TGTGCCAGCAGTCTAGGAGGGCCTCTCGCCTACGAGCAGTACTTC. Protein: CASSLGGPLAYEQYF.

This clonotype came up a few times. The chain's CDR3 is CASGPGGNSPLHF. CDR3 in DNA: TGTGCTAGTGGCCCTGGGGGTAATTCACCCCTCCACTTT. The chain links TRBV12-5 to TRBJ1-6; possible D gene TRBD1, 5 bases. V lost 6 bases and J lost 6, with 9 bases in between. Germline-derived CDR1 and CDR2 are LGHNT and FRNRAP. The length of the CDR3 is 13 residues.

This clonotype was detected a few times. V is TRBV6-2 or TRBV6-3 and J is TRBJ2-3; 12 nucleotides agree with TRBD2. This CDR3 contains 21 residues. V lost 6 bases, J lost 0 bases, and 19 bases stayed unmatched. Germline loops: CDR1 MNHEY, CDR2 SVGEGT. The CDR3 DNA reads as TGTGCCAGCAGCTCGTCCTTAATTCGACTAGCGGGGGTGTCTAGCACAGATACGCAGTATTTT. Its translation: CASSSSLIRLAGVSSTDTQYF.

The chain is built from TRBV4-1 and TRBJ1-3; TRBD1 might be the D (6 bases). The CDR3 spans 17 residues. Germline V gene lookup returns CDR1 MGHRA and CDR2 YSYEKL. Between the trimmed V and J ends, which lost 0 bases and 0 bases, there was a span of 12 bases. In DNA form, the CDR3 reads TGCGCCAGCAGCCAAGATTTGAACAGGGACTCTGGAAACACCATATATTTT. It specifies CASSQDLNRDSGNTIYF.

The chain links TRBV2 to TRBJ2-3; D perhaps matches TRBD2 (6 bases). This CDR3 has 16 residues. Between the trimmed V and J ends, which lost 6 bases and 1 base, there was a span of 17 bases. Germline V gives CDR1 SNHLY, CDR2 FYNNEI. The CDR3 loop reads CASRGVAEPGTDTQYF. In DNA, the CDR3 is TGTGCCAGCAGGGGGGTAGCGGAACCCGGCACAGATACGCAGTATTTT.

There are a few counts of this clonotype. V usage is TRBV27 and J usage is TRBJ2-5; 9 bases are shared with TRBD1. Germline V lookup: CDR1 MNHEY, CDR2 SMNVEV (reference sequence). There are 16 residues in the CDR3. J was trimmed by 2 bases and V by 5 bases; bases with no gene match: 9. The CDR3 spells CASSPTGTGFQETQYF. The DNA of the CDR3 is TGTGCCAGCAGTCCAACCGGGACAGGGTTTCAAGAGACCCAGTACTTC.

The V call is TRBV7-6, the J call TRBJ2-6; TRBD1 is a possible D gene (6 bases). Germline loops: CDR1 SGHVS, CDR2 FNYEAQ. CDR3 length: 17 amino acids. V was trimmed by 1 base and J by 2 bases, leaving 12 bases between them. In nucleotides, the CDR3 is TGTGCCAGCAGCTTAGGGGGCAGGGGTGCTGGGGCCAACGTCCTGACTTTC. Its translation: CASSLGGRGAGANVLTF.

This clonotype showed up many times. At one end, the junction sequence differs from germline, possibly due to a read error. The chain combines TRBV7-9 with TRBJ1-2, with 8 bases lining up with TRBD1. Germline values: CDR1 SEHNR, CDR2 FQNEAQ (reference sequence). This CDR3 is 15 amino acids long. This CDR3 is CASTLGQGFNYGYTF. The CDR3 DNA is TGTGCCAGCACCTTAGGACAGGGATTCAACTATGGCTACACCTTC.

The chain uses TRBV3-1 and TRBJ2-1; 9 positions agree with TRBD2. CDR1 is LGHDT, CDR2 YNNKEL, per germline (reference sequence). The CDR3 totals 20 residues. V shed 0 bases and J 6 bases; nucleotides not matched to a gene: 18. CDR3 in DNA: TGTGCCAGCAGCCAAGATTGGAGTGAGGTACTAGCGGGTGATTTCAATGAGCAGTTCTTC. Translation gives CASSQDWSEVLAGDFNEQFF.

This clonotype was counted a few times. This sequence joins TRBV27 and TRBJ1-5; D not certain. V was trimmed by 1 base and J by 2 bases, leaving 15 bases between them. The CDR3 covers 17 residues. Germline CDR1 MNHEY, CDR2 SMNVEV (reference sequence). The CDR3 nucleotides are TGTGCCAGCAGTTTATTTGTGCCGAACGATGGCAATCAGCCCCAGCATTTT. Amino acids: CASSLFVPNDGNQPQHF.

V gene TRBV11-3 combines with J gene TRBJ2-2; D call uncertain. This CDR3 has 17 residues. Trimming took 0 bases from V and 0 from J, leaving 11 bases between them. The germline V gene encodes CDR1 SGHNT and CDR2 YENEEA. Here the CDR3 reads CASSLDLGSPNTGELFF. CDR3 DNA: TGTGCCAGCAGCTTAGATCTGGGGTCTCCGAACACCGGGGAGCTGTTTTTT.

In regard to this clonotype: This may be a read error, as it is one base from a much larger clone. The chain links TRBV3-1 to TRBJ2-1, with TRBD2 as a possible D gene (5 bases). V lost 7 bases and J 0 bases, leaving 10 bases between the germline ends. CDR1 and CDR2 (germline): LGHDT, YNNKEL (reference sequence). This CDR3 has 14 residues. CDR3 in amino acids: CASNLASSYNEQFF. The DNA of the CDR3 is TGTGCCAGCAACTTAGCGAGCTCCTACAATGAGCAGTTCTTC.

This clonotype was seen only a few times. The chain carries TRBV7-8 and TRBJ2-3, with a tentative D call TRBD2 (6 bases). Germline-derived CDR1 and CDR2 are SGHVS and FQNEAQ. The CDR3 has 16 residues. The V end lost 1 base, the J end lost 0 bases, and 11 bases lay between the germline ends. The CDR3 DNA sequence: TGTGCCAGCAGCTTAGATACTAGCCTTAGCACAGATACGCAGTATTTT. Translated: CASSLDTSLSTDTQYF.